Below, 5 T cell receptor beta chains from the same sample are listed, as sequenced in a study of cytomegalovirus exposure and HLA in healthy donors. Primers included in the PCR were 60 Vbeta and 13 Jbeta primers. Produced via immunoSEQ multiplex PCR; TCRdb's table is partial and in-frame only. The sample has about 180,000 clones; around 80% are singletons. Sequenced input: PBMCs. The source of these receptors is a woman younger than 45 in good health and CMV-seropositive.

V is TRBV5-6 and J is TRBJ2-7; 9 nucleotides match TRBD1. The CDR3 runs to 15 residues. Trimming cost V 0 bases and J 3 bases; bases outside gene matches: 4. Germline V gives CDR1 SGHDT, CDR2 YYEEEE. CDR3 protein: CASSLGRTGVYEQYF. CDR3 nucleotide sequence: TGTGCCAGCAGCTTGGGGAGGACAGGGGTCTACGAGCAGTACTTC.

V and J are TRBV5-1 and TRBJ2-4; TRBD2 matches at 12 bases. The CDR3 has 18 residues. Germline V CDR1 and CDR2: SGHRS, YFSETQ. V trimming: 4 bases; J trimming: 2 bases; junction bases outside the gene matches: 10. The CDR3 region is CASSLRASGGASKNIQYF. The CDR3 DNA is TGCGCCAGCAGCCTCAGGGCTAGCGGGGGGGCCTCCAAAAACATTCAGTACTTC.

The chain links TRBV4-2 to TRBJ2-3, with TRBD2 matching 8 bases. Looked up from germline, CDR1 is LGHNA and CDR2 is YNFKEQ. Trimming at V came to 5 bases and at J to 6 bases, leaving 4 bases not matched to a gene. The CDR3 consists of 13 residues. CDR3 amino acids: CASSGTSGDTQYF. The CDR3 coding sequence is TGTGCCAGCAGCGGGACTAGTGGGGATACGCAGTATTTT.

The rearrangement links TRBV14 to TRBJ2-5; possibly TRBD1 for D (6 bases). Trimming removed 4 bases at V and 2 bases at J, with 8 bases between. This CDR3 has 13 residues. Germline CDR1 is SGHDN and CDR2 is FVKESK. CDR3 sequence (DNA): TGTGCCAGCAGCCGGACAGAGCAAGAGACCCAGTACTTC. Translating gives CASSRTEQETQYF.

The chain links TRBV5-1 to TRBJ1-6, with a tentative D call TRBD1 (6 bases). The V gene lost 4 bases and the J gene lost 3 bases, with 14 bases spanning the gap. In germline, CDR1 is SGHRS, CDR2 YFSETQ. The CDR3 is 16 residues long. In nucleotides, the CDR3 is TGCGCCAGCAGCCGGGCAGGGGCCGTCTATAATTCACCCCTCCACTTT. Protein product: CASSRAGAVYNSPLHF. Variable domain in full (rest from reference TRBV5-1 and TRBJ1-6): KAGVTQTPRYLIKTRGQQVTLSCSPISGHRSVSWYQQTPGQGLQFLFEYFSETQRNKGNFPGRFSGRQFSNSRSEMNVSTLELGDSALYLCASSRAGAVYNSPLHFGNGTRLTVT.